These 6 T cell receptor beta chains were sequenced from one sample in a study of post-analysis software for immune sequencing data. Study observations and caveats: With TRBV5-6, TRBV5-1 and TRBV20-1 included, about 5 TRBV segments were more frequent in patients than in controls.

Their antigen targets remain unknown. The library was made from cDNA and included unique molecular identifiers. In TCRdb, the PCR reads were re-called with MiXCR into one record per CDR3 protein. Among about 540,000 distinct CDR3 sequences listed, 34% were seen once. Specimen: blood. These receptors were collected from a girl aged 2 to 17 with multiple sclerosis.

The chain has TRBV4-1 and TRBJ2-1; 12 bases fit TRBD2. This CDR3 has 17 amino acids. Germline V gives CDR1 MGHRA, CDR2 YSYEKL. After removal of 3 bases from V and 3 bases from J, the junction contained 6 bases not matched to a gene. CDR3 residues: CASSQVASGGVYNEQFF. The CDR3 DNA is TGCGCCAGCAGCCAGGTGGCTAGCGGGGGGGTCTACAATGAGCAGTTCTTC.

The CDR3 sequence: CATFFTSGSTDTQYF. DNA for the CDR3: TGTGCCACCTTCTTTACTAGCGGTAGCACAGATACGCAGTATTTT. The V gene is TRBV10-3, the J gene TRBJ2-3; 8 bases are shared with TRBD2. J lost 0 bases, V lost 10 bases, and 9 bases had no gene match. The CDR3 covers 15 residues. The germline gives CDR1 ENHRY, CDR2 SYGVKD.

This clonotype was seen a handful of times. J is TRBJ2-1 and V is TRBV7-8; D unclear. This CDR3 region has 12 residues. CDR1 is SGHVS and CDR2 is FQNEAQ in the germline V gene. V was cut by 6 bases and J by 8 bases, with 11 bases left in between. The CDR3 reads CASSRLSDEQFF. In DNA, the CDR3 is TGTGCCAGCAGTCGCCTATCTGATGAGCAGTTCTTC.

The gene calls are TRBV27 and TRBJ1-1; maybe TRBD1 (6 bases). The V gene's germline CDR1 is MNHEY and CDR2 SMNVEV (reference sequence). The CDR3 totals 14 residues. Trimming removed 6 bases at V and 1 base at J, with 12 bases between. CDR3: CASRFSDRNTEAFF. Here the CDR3 DNA reads TGTGCCAGCAGGTTTTCGGACAGGAACACTGAAGCTTTCTTT.

This clonotype showed up just a few times. Its ends do not fully match the called genes, so a read error is possible. The chain joins TRBV28 to TRBJ2-1; D might be TRBD2 (5 bases). The CDR3 is 14 amino acids. The V gene's germline CDR1 is MDHEN and CDR2 SYDVKM. The CDR3 bases are TGTGCCAGTAGTTTAGTGACTACCTACAATGAGCAGTTCTTC. Translated: CASSLVTTYNEQFF.

This clonotype was observed a few times. The chain recombines TRBV4-1 with TRBJ2-5, with 8 bases fitting TRBD2. V gave up 0 bases and J gave up 5 bases; unmatched junction bases: 11. CDR3 length: 17 residues. Looked up from germline, CDR1 is MGHRA and CDR2 is YSYEKL. This chain's CDR3 is CASSQDATGGVKETQYF. For the CDR3, the DNA is TGCGCCAGCAGCCAAGATGCAACCGGGGGGGTGAAGGAGACCCAGTACTTC.